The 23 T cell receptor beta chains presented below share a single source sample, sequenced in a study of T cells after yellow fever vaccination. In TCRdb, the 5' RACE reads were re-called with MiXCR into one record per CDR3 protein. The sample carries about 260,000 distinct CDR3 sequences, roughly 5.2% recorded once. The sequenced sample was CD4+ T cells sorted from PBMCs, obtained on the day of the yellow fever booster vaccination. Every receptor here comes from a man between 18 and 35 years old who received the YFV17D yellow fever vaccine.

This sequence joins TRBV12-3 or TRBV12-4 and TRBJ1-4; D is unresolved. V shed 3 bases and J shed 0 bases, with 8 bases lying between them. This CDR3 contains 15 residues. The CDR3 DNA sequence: TGTGCCAGCAGTTTCTCTGGCCCAACTAATGAAAAACTGTTTTTT. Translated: CASSFSGPTNEKLFF.

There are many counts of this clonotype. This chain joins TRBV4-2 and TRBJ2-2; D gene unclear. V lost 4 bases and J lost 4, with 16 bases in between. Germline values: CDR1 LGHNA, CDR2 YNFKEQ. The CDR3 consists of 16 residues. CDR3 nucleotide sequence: TGTGCCAGCAGCCCTGAAGGGTCCAGCTTCACCGGGGAGCTGTTTTTT. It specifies CASSPEGSSFTGELFF.

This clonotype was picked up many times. The DNA for the CDR3 is TGTGCCAGCAGTTTGACAGGGGCTAACGGAAACACCATATATTTT. It specifies CASSLTGANGNTIYF. This sequence joins TRBV12-3 or TRBV12-4 and TRBJ1-3; the match to TRBD1 covers 8 bases. CDR3 size: 15 residues. V shed 3 bases, J shed 4 bases, and the junction held 5 bases outside the gene matches.

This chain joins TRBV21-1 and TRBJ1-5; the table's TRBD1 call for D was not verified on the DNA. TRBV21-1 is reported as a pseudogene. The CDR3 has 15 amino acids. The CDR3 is CASSKSRGGNQPQHF. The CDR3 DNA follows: TGTGCCAGCAGCAAAAGCAGGGGCGGCAATCAGCCCCAGCATTTT.

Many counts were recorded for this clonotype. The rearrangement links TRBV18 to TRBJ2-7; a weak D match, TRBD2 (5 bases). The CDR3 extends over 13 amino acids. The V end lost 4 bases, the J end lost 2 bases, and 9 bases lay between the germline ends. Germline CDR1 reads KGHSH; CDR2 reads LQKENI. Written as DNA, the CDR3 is TGTGCCAGCTCACAGGGAGATCCCTACGAGCAGTACGTC. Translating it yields CASSQGDPYEQYV.

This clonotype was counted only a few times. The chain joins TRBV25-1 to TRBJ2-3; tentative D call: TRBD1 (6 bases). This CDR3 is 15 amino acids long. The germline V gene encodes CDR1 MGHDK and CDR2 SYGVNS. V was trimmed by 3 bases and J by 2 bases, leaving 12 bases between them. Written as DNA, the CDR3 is TGTGCCAGCAGTGACTTCCAGGGGTACACAGATACGCAGTATTTT. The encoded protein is CASSDFQGYTDTQYF. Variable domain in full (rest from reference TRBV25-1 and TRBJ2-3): EADIYQTPRYLVIGTGKKITLECSQTMGHDKMYWYQQDPGMELHLIHYSYGVNSTEKGDLSSESTVSRIRTEHFPLTLESARPSHTSQYLCASSDFQGYTDTQYFGPGTRLTVL.

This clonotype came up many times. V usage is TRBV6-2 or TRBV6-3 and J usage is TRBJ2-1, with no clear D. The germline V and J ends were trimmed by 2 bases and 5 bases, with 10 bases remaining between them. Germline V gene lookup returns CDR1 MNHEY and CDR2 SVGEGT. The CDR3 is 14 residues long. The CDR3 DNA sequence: TGTGCCAGCAGTTACGAGATTGGTAACAATGAGCAGTTCTTC. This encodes CASSYEIGNNEQFF.

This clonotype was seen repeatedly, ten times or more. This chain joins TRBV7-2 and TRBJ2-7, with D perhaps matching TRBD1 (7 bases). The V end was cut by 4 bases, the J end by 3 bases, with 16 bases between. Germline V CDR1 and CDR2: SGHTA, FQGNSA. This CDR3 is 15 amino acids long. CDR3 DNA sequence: TGTGCCAGCAGCTCCAGGGGGGCGACCTTCTACGAGCAGTACTTC. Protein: CASSSRGATFYEQYF.

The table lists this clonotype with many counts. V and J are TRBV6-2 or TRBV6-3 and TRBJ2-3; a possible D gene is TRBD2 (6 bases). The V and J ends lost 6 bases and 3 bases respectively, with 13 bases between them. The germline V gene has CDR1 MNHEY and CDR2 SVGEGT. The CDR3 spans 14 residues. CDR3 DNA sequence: TGTGCCAGCAGACGACTAGTCGCTACAGATACGCAGTATTTT. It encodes CASRRLVATDTQYF.

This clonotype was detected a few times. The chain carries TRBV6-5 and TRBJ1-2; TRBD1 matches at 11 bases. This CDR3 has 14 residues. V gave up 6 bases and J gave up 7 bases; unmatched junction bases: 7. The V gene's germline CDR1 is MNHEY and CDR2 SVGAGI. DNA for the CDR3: TGTGCCAGCAGACAGGACAGGGGGCTGGGTGGCTACACCTTC. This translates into CASRQDRGLGGYTF.

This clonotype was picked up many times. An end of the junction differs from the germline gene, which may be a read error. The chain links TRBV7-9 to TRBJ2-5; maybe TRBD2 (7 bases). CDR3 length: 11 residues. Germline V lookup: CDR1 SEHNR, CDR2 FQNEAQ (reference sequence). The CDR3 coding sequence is TGTGCCAGCTACGGGGGGCGCTCCACGGTCTTC. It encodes CASYGGRSTVF. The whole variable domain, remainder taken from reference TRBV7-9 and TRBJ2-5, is DTGVSQNPRHKITKRGQNVTFRCDPISEHNRLYWYRQTLGQGPEFLTYFQNEAQLEKSRLLSDRFSAERPKGSFSTLEIQRTEQGDSAMYLCASYGGRSTVFGPGTRLLVL.

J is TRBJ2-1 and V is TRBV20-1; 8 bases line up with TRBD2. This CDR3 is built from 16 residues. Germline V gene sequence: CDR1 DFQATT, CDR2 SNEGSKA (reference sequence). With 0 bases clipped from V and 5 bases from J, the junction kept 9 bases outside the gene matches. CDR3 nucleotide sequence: TGCAGTGCTAGAGATTCGGGAGCGGGGGCAAACAATGAGCAGTTCTTC. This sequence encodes CSARDSGAGANNEQFF.

The CDR3 loop reads CASSAARGITGELFF. The DNA of the CDR3 is TGTGCCAGCTCAGCGGCGAGGGGCATCACCGGGGAGCTGTTTTTT. J is TRBJ2-2 and V is TRBV18; either TRBD1 or TRBD2 may fit D (5 bases each). The CDR3 length is 15 residues. V was clipped by 5 bases and J by 4 bases, with 14 bases between them. Looked up from germline, CDR1 is KGHSH and CDR2 is LQKENI. Looking up the rest from reference TRBV18 and TRBJ2-2 gives the full variable domain: NAGVMQNPRHLVRRRGQEARLRCSPMKGHSHVYWYRQLPEEGLKFMVYLQKENIIDESGMPKERFSAEFPKEGPSILRIQQVVRGDSAAYFCASSAARGITGELFFGEGSRLTVL.

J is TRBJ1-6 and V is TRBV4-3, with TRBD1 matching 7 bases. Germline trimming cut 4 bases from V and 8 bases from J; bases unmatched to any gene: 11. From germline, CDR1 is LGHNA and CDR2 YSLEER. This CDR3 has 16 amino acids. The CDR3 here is CASSRRFQGGHSPLHF. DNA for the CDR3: TGCGCCAGCAGCCGAAGGTTCCAGGGGGGACATTCACCCCTCCACTTT.

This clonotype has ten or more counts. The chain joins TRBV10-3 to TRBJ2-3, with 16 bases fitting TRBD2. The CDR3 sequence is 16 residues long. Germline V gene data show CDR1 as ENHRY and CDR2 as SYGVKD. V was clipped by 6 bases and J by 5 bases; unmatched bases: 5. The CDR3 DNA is TGTGCCATCAGGCCGGGACTAGCGGGGGGGCAAGATACGCAGTATTTT. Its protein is CAIRPGLAGGQDTQYF.

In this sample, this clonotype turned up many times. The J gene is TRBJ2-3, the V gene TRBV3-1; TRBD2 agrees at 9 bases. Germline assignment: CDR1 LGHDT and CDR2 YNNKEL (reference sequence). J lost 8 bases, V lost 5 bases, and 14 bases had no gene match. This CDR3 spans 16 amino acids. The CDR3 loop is CASSSSTSGDRGTQYF. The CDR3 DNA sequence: TGTGCCAGCAGCTCCTCGACTAGCGGCGACCGAGGTACGCAGTATTTT.

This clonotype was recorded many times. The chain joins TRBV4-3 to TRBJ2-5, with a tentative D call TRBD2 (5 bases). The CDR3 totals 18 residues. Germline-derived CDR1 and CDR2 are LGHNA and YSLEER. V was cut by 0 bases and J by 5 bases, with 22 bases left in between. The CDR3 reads CASSQDLTNSRPGETQYF. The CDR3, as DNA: TGCGCCAGCAGCCAAGATCTCACTAACTCACGCCCGGGGGAGACCCAGTACTTC.

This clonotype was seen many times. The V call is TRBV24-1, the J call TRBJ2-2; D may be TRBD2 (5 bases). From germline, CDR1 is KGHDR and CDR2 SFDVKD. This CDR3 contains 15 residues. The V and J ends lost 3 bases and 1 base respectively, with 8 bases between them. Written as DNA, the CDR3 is TGTGCCACCAGTGATCCGGGGAAGAACACCGGGGAGCTGTTTTTT. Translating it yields CATSDPGKNTGELFF.

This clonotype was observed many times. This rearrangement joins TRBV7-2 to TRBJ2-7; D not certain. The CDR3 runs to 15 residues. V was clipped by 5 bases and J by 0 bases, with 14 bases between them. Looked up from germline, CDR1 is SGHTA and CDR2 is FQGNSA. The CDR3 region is CASSARATDSYEQYF. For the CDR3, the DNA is TGTGCCAGCAGCGCACGTGCGACGGACTCCTACGAGCAGTACTTC.

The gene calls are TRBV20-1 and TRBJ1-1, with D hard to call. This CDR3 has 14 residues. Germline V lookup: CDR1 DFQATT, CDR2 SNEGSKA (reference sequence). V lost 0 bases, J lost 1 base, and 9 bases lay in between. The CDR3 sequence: CSARDPERNTEAFF. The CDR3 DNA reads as TGCAGTGCTAGAGATCCCGAAAGGAACACTGAAGCTTTCTTT.

Here the CDR3 reads CASSLSALNTEAFF. CDR3 coding DNA: TGTGCCAGCAGCCTATCGGCCTTGAACACTGAAGCTTTCTTT. The chain combines TRBV7-2 with TRBJ1-1; D unclear. Trimming shortened V by 5 bases and J by 0 bases, and 10 bases separated the two germline ends. The CDR3 is 14 residues long. Germline loops: CDR1 SGHTA, CDR2 FQGNSA.

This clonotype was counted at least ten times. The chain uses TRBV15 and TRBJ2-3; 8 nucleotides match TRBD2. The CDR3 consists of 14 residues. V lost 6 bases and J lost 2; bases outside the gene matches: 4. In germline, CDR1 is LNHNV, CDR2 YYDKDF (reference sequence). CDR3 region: CATRGLGPTDTQYF. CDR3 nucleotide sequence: TGTGCCACCAGGGGACTAGGACCCACAGATACGCAGTATTTT. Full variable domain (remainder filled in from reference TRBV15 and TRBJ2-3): DAMVIQNPRYQVTQFGKPVTLSCSQTLNHNVMYWYQQKSSQAPKLLFHYYDKDFNNEADTPDNFQSRRPNTSFCFLDIRSPGLGDTAMYLCATRGLGPTDTQYFGPGTRLTVL.

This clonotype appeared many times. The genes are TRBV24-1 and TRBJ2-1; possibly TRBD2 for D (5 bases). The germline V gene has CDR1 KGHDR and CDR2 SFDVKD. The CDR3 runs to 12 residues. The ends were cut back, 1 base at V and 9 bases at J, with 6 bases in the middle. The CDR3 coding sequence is TGTGCCACCAGTGATTTCCGGGGTGAGCAGTTCTTC. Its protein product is CATSDFRGEQFF.